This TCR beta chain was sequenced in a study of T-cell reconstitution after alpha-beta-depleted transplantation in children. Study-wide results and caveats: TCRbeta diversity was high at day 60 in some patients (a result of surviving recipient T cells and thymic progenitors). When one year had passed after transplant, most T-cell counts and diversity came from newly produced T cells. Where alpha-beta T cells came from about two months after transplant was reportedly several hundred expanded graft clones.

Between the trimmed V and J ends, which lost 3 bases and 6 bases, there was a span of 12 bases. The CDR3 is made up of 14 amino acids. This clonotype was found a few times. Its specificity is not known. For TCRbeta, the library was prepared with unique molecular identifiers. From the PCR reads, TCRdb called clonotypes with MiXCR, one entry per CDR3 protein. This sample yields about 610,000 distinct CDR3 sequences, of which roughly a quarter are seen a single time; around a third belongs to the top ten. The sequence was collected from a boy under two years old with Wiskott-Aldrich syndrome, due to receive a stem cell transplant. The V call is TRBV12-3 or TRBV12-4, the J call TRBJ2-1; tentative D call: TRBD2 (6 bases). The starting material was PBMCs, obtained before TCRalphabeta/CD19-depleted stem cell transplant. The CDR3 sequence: CASSFGGSSNEQFF. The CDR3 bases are TGTGCCAGCAGTTTCGGGGGATCGAGCAATGAGCAGTTCTTC.